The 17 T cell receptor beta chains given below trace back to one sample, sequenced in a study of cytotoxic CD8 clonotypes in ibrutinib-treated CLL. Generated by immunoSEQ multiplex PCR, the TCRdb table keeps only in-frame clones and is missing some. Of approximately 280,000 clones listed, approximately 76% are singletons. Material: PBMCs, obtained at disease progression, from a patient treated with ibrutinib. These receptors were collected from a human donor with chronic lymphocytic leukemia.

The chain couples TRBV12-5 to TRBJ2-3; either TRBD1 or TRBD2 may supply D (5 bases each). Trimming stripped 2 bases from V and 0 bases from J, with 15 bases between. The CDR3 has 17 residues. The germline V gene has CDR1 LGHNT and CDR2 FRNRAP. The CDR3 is CASGLTLMGVSTDTQYF. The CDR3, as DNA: TGTGCTAGTGGTTTGACGCTAATGGGGGTCAGCACAGATACGCAGTATTTT.

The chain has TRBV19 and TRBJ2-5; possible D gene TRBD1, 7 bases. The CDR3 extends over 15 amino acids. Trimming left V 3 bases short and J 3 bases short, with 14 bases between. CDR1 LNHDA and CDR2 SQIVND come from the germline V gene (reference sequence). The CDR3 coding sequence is TGTGCCAGTAGTATTTCCAGGGGGGCTAAAGAGACCCAGTACTTC. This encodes CASSISRGAKETQYF. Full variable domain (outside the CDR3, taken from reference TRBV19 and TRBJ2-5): DGGITQSPKYLFRKEGQNVTLSCEQNLNHDAMYWYRQDPGQGLRLIYYSQIVNDFQKGDIAEGYSVSREKKESFPLTVTSAQKNPTAFYLCASSISRGAKETQYFGPGTRLLVL.

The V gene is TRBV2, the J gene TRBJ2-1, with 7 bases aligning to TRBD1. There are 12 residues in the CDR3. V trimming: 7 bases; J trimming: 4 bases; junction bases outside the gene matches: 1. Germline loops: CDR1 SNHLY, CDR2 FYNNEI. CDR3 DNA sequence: TGTGCCAGCACGACAGGGTACAATGAGCAGTTCTTC. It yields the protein CASTTGYNEQFF.

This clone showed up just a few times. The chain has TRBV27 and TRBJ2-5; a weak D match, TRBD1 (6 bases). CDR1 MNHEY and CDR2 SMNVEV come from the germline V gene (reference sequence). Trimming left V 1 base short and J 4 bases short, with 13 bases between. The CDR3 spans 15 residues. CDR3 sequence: CASSLYGQRLETQYF. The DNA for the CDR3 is TGTGCCAGCAGTTTATATGGACAGCGCCTAGAGACCCAGTACTTC.

The CDR3 DNA follows: TGTGCCAGCAGTAACGGGGGGGCCCAGGACACAGATACGCAGTATTTT. It codes for CASSNGGAQDTDTQYF. The V call is TRBV28, the J call TRBJ2-3, with 8 nucleotides matching TRBD2. Looked up from germline, CDR1 is MDHEN and CDR2 is SYDVKM. With V trimmed by 5 bases and J by 2 bases, 9 bases remained unmatched. This CDR3 is 16 amino acids long.

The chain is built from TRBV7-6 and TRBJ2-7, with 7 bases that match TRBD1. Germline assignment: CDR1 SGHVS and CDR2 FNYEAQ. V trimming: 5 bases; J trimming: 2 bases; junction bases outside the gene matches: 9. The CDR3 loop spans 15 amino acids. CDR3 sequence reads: CASSPATGSPYEQYF. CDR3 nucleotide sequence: TGTGCCAGCAGCCCCGCGACAGGGAGCCCCTACGAGCAGTACTTC.

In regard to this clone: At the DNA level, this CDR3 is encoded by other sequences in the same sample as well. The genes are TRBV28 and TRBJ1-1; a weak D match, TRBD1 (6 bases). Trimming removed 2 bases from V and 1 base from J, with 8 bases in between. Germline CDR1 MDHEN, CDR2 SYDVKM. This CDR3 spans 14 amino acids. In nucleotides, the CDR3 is TGTGCCAGCAGTTTACCGGGGGCGAACACTGAAGCTTTCTTT. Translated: CASSLPGANTEAFF.

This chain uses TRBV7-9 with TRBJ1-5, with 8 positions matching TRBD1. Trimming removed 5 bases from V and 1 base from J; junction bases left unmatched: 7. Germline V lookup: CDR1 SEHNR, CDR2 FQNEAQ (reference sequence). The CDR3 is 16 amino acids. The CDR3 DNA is TGTGCCAGCAGCATCTTGGACAGGGCCAGCAATCAGCCCCAGCATTTT. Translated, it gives CASSILDRASNQPQHF. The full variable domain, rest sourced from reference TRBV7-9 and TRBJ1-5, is DTGVSQNPRHKITKRGQNVTFRCDPISEHNRLYWYRQTLGQGPEFLTYFQNEAQLEKSRLLSDRFSAERPKGSFSTLEIQRTEQGDSAMYLCASSILDRASNQPQHFGDGTRLSIL.

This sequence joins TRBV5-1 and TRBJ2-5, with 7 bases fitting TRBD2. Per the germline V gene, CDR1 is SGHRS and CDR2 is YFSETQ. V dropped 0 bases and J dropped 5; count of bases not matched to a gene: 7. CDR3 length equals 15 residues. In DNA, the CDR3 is TGCGCCAGCAGCTTGGAGCTGGGGGGGGTGGAGACCCAGTACTTC. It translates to CASSLELGGVETQYF.

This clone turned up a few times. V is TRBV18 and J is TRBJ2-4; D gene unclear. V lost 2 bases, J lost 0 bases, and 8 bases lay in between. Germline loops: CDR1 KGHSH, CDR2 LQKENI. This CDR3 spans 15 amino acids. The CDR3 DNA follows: TGTGCCAGCTCACCAGAGTCTCTAGCCAAAAACATTCAGTACTTC. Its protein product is CASSPESLAKNIQYF.

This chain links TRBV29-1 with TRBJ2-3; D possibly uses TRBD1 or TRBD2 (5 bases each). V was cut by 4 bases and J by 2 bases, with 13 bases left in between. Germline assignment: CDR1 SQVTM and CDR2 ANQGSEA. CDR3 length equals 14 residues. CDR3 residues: CSVVGGATTDTQYF. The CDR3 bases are TGCAGCGTTGTTGGGGGAGCTACCACAGATACGCAGTATTTT.

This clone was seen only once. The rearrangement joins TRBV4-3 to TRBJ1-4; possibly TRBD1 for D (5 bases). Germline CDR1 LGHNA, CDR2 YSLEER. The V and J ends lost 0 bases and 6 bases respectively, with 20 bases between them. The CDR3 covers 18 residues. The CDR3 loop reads CASSQDRAGPNSDEKLFF. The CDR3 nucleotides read TGCGCCAGCAGCCAAGATCGGGCAGGGCCAAACTCCGATGAAAAACTGTTTTTT.

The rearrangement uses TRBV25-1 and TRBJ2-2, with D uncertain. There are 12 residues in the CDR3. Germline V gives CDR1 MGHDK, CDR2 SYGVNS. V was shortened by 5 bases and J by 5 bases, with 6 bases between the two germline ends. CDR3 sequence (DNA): TGTGCCAGCAGTATGGTGACCGGGGAGCTGTTTTTT. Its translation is CASSMVTGELFF.

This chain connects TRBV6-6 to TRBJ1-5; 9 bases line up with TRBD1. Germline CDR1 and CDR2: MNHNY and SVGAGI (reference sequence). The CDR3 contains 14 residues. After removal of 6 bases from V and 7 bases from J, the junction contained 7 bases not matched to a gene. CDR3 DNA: TGTGCCAGCAGGGCTACAGGGGGCGAGCAGCCCCAGCATTTT. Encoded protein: CASRATGGEQPQHF.

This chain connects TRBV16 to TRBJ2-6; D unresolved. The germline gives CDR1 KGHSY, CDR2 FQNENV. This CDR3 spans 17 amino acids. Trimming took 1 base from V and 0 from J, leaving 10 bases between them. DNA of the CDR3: TGTGCCAGCAGCCAATTAGGTCCTCCCTCTGGGGCCAACGTCCTGACTTTC. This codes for CASSQLGPPSGANVLTF.

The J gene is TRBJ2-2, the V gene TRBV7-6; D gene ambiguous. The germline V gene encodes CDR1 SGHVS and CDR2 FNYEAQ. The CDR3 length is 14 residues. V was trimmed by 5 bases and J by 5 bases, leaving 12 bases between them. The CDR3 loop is CASSNPYRTGELFF. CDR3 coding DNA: TGTGCCAGCAGCAACCCCTACCGGACCGGGGAGCTGTTTTTT.

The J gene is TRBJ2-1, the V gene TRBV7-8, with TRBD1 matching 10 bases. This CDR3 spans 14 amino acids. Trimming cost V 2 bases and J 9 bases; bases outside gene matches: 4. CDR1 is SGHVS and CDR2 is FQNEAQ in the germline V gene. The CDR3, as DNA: TGTGCCAGCAGCTTACAGACAGGGGGCTCTGAGCAGTTCTTC. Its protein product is CASSLQTGGSEQFF.